This T cell receptor (beta chain) was observed in a study of OX40 agonist ivuxolimab in advanced cancers. TCRdb's table, derived via immunoSEQ multiplex PCR, lists solely in-frame clones and lacks some. This table has tens of thousands of clones, 85% to 90% appearing once. From its first to its last residue, the CDR3 has 17 amino acids. With regard to this clone: Because the CDR3's place on the DNA is in doubt, the DNA is left out and the CDR3 is given as listed by TCRdb. This same CDR3 is encoded by further DNA sequences in the sample.

The chain joins TRBV23-1 to TRBJ2-7; whether TRBD1, the table's D call, matches the DNA was not checked. TRBV23-1 is designated an ORF whose function remains uncertain. This receptor was obtained from an adult with an advanced solid tumor such as melanoma, head and neck, liver or kidney cancer. Sample: CD4+ or CD8+ T cells sorted from blood, taken in a trial of the OX40 agonist ivuxolimab. This chain's CDR3 is CASSRPLWQGFQGEQYF.